This is a list of T cell receptor beta chains from one sample in a study of shared clonotypes between healthy human individuals. Clones were sequenced by immunoSEQ multiplex PCR, and TCRdb holds only the in-frame ones, with some missing. The repertoire consists of about 2 million clones, with roughly 94% occurring once and the leading ten covering roughly 1%. Material for sequencing was naive CD8+ T cells sorted from blood. The receptors here all came from a man in his late teens or twenties in good health. CDR3s include the opening cysteine and the closing phenylalanine or tryptophan. The D gene is left open where the match is weak. The size of a clone is reported for some rows only, either as once, few or many, or as a class for expanded clones.

j_gene: TRBJ2-7; v_gene: TRBV29-1; abundance: -; d_gene: TRBD2; CDR3aa: CSAAPSGGYEQYF; CDR3nt: TGCAGCGCCGCACCGAGCGGGGGGTACGAGCAGTACTTC
j_gene: TRBJ2-2; v_gene: TRBV2; abundance: once; d_gene: -; CDR3aa: CASSEIYRATGELFF; CDR3nt: TGTGCCAGCAGTGAAATCTACAGAGCCACCGGGGAGCTGTTTTTT
j_gene: TRBJ1-6; v_gene: TRBV28; abundance: -; d_gene: -; CDR3aa: CASSLTTEGHSPLHF; CDR3nt: TGTGCCAGCAGTTTGACGACAGAAGGGCATTCACCCCTCCACTTT
j_gene: TRBJ1-6; v_gene: TRBV14; abundance: -; d_gene: -; CDR3aa: CASSQAQGNSYNSPLHF; CDR3nt: TGTGCCAGCAGCCAAGCTCAGGGGAACTCCTATAATTCACCCCTCCACTTT
j_gene: TRBJ2-2; v_gene: TRBV7-9; abundance: -; d_gene: TRBD2; CDR3aa: CASTILAGGTGELFF; CDR3nt: TGTGCCAGCACCATACTAGCGGGAGGCACCGGGGAGCTGTTTTTT
j_gene: TRBJ2-5; v_gene: TRBV4-1; abundance: once; d_gene: TRBD1; CDR3aa: CASRERSGTGVTQYF; CDR3nt: TGCGCCAGCAGAGAACGCTCCGGGACAGGGGTGACCCAGTACTTC
j_gene: TRBJ1-2; v_gene: TRBV27; abundance: -; d_gene: TRBD1; CDR3aa: CASSFLGTGQGHYGYTF; CDR3nt: TGTGCCAGCAGTTTCCTGGGGACAGGGCAGGGGCACTATGGCTACACCTTC
j_gene: TRBJ2-3; v_gene: TRBV29-1; abundance: -; d_gene: -; CDR3aa: CSVAPGGDTDTQYF; CDR3nt: TGCAGCGTTGCCCCCGGTGGGGACACAGATACGCAGTATTTT
j_gene: TRBJ2-5; v_gene: TRBV5-4; abundance: few; d_gene: TRBD2; CDR3aa: CASSPRLADEETQYF; CDR3nt: TGTGCCAGCAGCCCCAGGCTAGCGGATGAAGAGACCCAGTACTTC
j_gene: TRBJ2-7; v_gene: TRBV7-9; abundance: once; d_gene: -; CDR3aa: CASSSNEGTIAYEQYF; CDR3nt: TGTGCCAGCAGCTCAAACGAAGGAACGATTGCCTACGAGCAGTACTTC
j_gene: TRBJ2-6; v_gene: TRBV27; abundance: -; d_gene: -; CDR3aa: CASSLTVLSGANVLTF; CDR3nt: TGTGCCAGCAGTTTAACGGTCCTCTCTGGGGCCAACGTCCTGACTTTC
j_gene: TRBJ1-2; v_gene: TRBV2; abundance: -; d_gene: -; CDR3aa: CASRPGHDYGYTF; CDR3nt: TGTGCCAGCAGGCCGGGGCACGACTATGGCTACACCTTC
j_gene: TRBJ1-4; v_gene: TRBV9; abundance: -; d_gene: TRBD1; CDR3aa: CASSETGNSNEKLFF; CDR3nt: TGTGCCAGCAGCGAGACAGGGAATTCTAATGAAAAACTGTTTTTT
j_gene: TRBJ2-1; v_gene: TRBV6-6; abundance: -; d_gene: -; CDR3aa: CASSYSFRGSNEQFF; CDR3nt: TGTGCCAGCAGTTACTCGTTCAGGGGATCCAATGAGCAGTTCTTC
j_gene: TRBJ1-1; v_gene: TRBV29-1; abundance: -; d_gene: -; CDR3aa: CSVELPGFGTEAFF; CDR3nt: TGCAGCGTTGAACTTCCGGGCTTCGGAACTGAAGCTTTCTTT
j_gene: TRBJ2-7; v_gene: TRBV20-1; abundance: -; d_gene: TRBD2; CDR3aa: CGGTTLYEQYF; CDR3nt: TGCGGTGGGACTACCCTTTACGAGCAGTACTTC
j_gene: TRBJ2-3; v_gene: TRBV7-8; abundance: -; d_gene: -; CDR3aa: CASSLPGDPGDTQYF; CDR3nt: TGTGCCAGCAGCTTACCGGGAGACCCCGGAGATACGCAGTATTTT
j_gene: TRBJ1-6; v_gene: TRBV27; abundance: -; d_gene: -; CDR3aa: CASSLGGASYNSPLHF; CDR3nt: TGTGCCAGCAGTTTGGGTGGCGCATCCTATAATTCACCCCTCCACTTT
j_gene: TRBJ2-7; v_gene: TRBV7-6; abundance: -; d_gene: -; CDR3aa: CASSPDGSYEQYF; CDR3nt: TGTGCCAGCAGCCCGGACGGATCCTACGAGCAGTACTTC
j_gene: TRBJ2-1; v_gene: TRBV29-1; abundance: -; d_gene: TRBD2; CDR3aa: CSVDLRTSGLYNEQFF; CDR3nt: TGCAGCGTTGACCTTCGGACTAGCGGGCTGTACAATGAGCAGTTCTTC
j_gene: TRBJ1-1; v_gene: TRBV7-9; abundance: -; d_gene: -; CDR3aa: CASSLAQGFGAEAFF; CDR3nt: TGTGCCAGCAGCTTAGCGCAGGGCTTCGGGGCTGAAGCTTTCTTT
j_gene: TRBJ2-7; v_gene: TRBV9; abundance: -; d_gene: -; CDR3aa: CASSVDSSYEQYF; CDR3nt: TGTGCCAGCAGCGTAGACAGCTCCTACGAGCAGTACTTC
j_gene: TRBJ2-7; v_gene: TRBV19; abundance: -; d_gene: -; CDR3aa: CASSIADRYSYEQYF; CDR3nt: TGTGCCAGTAGTATAGCGGACCGCTACTCCTACGAGCAGTACTTC
j_gene: TRBJ2-7; v_gene: TRBV5-1; abundance: once; d_gene: -; CDR3aa: CASNGDTSYEQYF; CDR3nt: TGCGCCAGCAATGGAGACACCTCCTACGAGCAGTACTTC
j_gene: TRBJ2-7; v_gene: TRBV4-1; abundance: -; d_gene: TRBD2; CDR3aa: CASSQETAGPYEQYF; CDR3nt: TGCGCCAGCAGCCAAGAGACAGCGGGGCCCTACGAGCAGTACTTC
j_gene: TRBJ1-1; v_gene: TRBV7-9; abundance: -; d_gene: -; CDR3aa: CASSFTNTEAFF; CDR3nt: TGTGCCAGCAGCTTCACGAACACTGAAGCTTTCTTT
j_gene: TRBJ2-1; v_gene: TRBV18; abundance: -; d_gene: TRBD2; CDR3aa: CASPTLAGGYNEQFF; CDR3nt: TGTGCCAGCCCAACACTAGCGGGGGGGTACAATGAGCAGTTCTTC
j_gene: TRBJ1-1; v_gene: TRBV7-9; abundance: -; d_gene: -; CDR3aa: CASSLRDIVVLNTEAFF; CDR3nt: TGTGCCAGCAGCTTACGAGACATCGTGGTCCTTAACACTGAAGCTTTCTTT
j_gene: TRBJ2-3; v_gene: TRBV7-9; abundance: -; d_gene: TRBD2; CDR3aa: CASSLSGTSGSSDTQYF; CDR3nt: TGTGCCAGCAGCTTATCAGGGACTAGCGGGAGCTCGGATACGCAGTATTTT
j_gene: TRBJ2-1; v_gene: TRBV7-9; abundance: -; d_gene: TRBD2; CDR3aa: CASSLWASGGRDEQFF; CDR3nt: TGTGCCAGCAGCTTATGGGCTAGCGGGGGACGCGATGAGCAGTTCTTC
j_gene: TRBJ2-7; v_gene: TRBV19; abundance: -; d_gene: TRBD2; CDR3aa: CASSIDREGSYEQYF; CDR3nt: TGTGCCAGTAGTATAGACAGGGAGGGGAGCTACGAGCAGTACTTC
j_gene: TRBJ2-7; v_gene: TRBV4-1; abundance: -; d_gene: TRBD2; CDR3aa: CASSQDLASGYEQYF; CDR3nt: TGCGCCAGCAGCCAAGATCTGGCTAGCGGCTACGAGCAGTACTTC
j_gene: TRBJ2-7; v_gene: TRBV10-3; abundance: -; d_gene: -; CDR3aa: CAISESGGSYEQYF; CDR3nt: TGTGCCATCAGTGAGTCGGGGGGAAGCTACGAGCAGTACTTC
j_gene: TRBJ2-5; v_gene: TRBV7-9; abundance: -; d_gene: -; CDR3aa: CASSQEASGETQYF; CDR3nt: TGTGCCAGCAGCCAAGAGGCAAGCGGGGAGACCCAGTACTTC
j_gene: TRBJ2-7; v_gene: TRBV27; abundance: -; d_gene: -; CDR3aa: CASSLGRDNEQYF; CDR3nt: TGTGCCAGCAGTTTAGGCAGGGATAACGAGCAGTACTTC
j_gene: TRBJ2-3; v_gene: TRBV11-3; abundance: -; d_gene: -; CDR3aa: CASSHFSDTQYF; CDR3nt: TGTGCCAGCAGCCACTTCTCAGATACGCAGTATTTT
j_gene: TRBJ2-7; v_gene: TRBV5-1; abundance: -; d_gene: -; CDR3aa: CASSFVPSSSYEQYF; CDR3nt: TGCGCCAGCAGCTTCGTACCTAGCTCCTCCTACGAGCAGTACTTC